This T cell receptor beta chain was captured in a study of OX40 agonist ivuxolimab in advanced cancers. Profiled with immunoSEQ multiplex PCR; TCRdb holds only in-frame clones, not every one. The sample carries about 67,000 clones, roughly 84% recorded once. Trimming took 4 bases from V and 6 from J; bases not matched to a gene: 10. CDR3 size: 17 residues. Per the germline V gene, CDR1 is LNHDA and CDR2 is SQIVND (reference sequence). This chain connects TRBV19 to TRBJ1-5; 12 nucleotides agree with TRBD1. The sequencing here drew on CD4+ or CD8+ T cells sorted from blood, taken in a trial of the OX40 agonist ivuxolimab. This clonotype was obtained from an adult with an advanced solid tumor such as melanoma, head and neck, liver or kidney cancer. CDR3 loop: CASSTGTGGVVSQPQHF. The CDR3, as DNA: TGTGCCAGTAGTACAGGGACAGGGGGCGTAGTCAGTCAGCCCCAGCATTTT.